What follows are 26 T cell receptor beta chains derived from one specimen sequenced in a study of cytomegalovirus exposure and HLA in healthy donors. The PCR used 60 Vbeta and 13 Jbeta primers. Sequencing used immunoSEQ multiplex PCR; TCRdb keeps in-frame clones, though not all of them. The sample holds about 200,000 clones; 79% are singletons and the top ten take about 4.4%. The sequenced sample consisted of PBMCs. The receptors were sampled from a woman aged 25-40 years in good health and CMV-seropositive.

The chain combines TRBV18 with TRBJ2-3, with 7 bases fitting TRBD2. The CDR3 spans 17 residues. The J segment lost 2 bases and the V segment lost 2 bases, leaving 10 bases of the junction unmatched. Germline CDR1 reads KGHSH; CDR2 reads LQKENI. The CDR3 coding sequence is TGTGCCAGCTCACCAGGAATTGGCGGGGGAGACACAGATACGCAGTATTTT. Encoded protein: CASSPGIGGGDTDTQYF.

V is TRBV6-6 and J is TRBJ2-2, with 8 bases lining up with TRBD2. Germline trimming cut 7 bases from V and 3 bases from J; bases unmatched to any gene: 7. The CDR3 contains 15 residues. Germline CDR1 is MNHNY and CDR2 is SVGAGI (reference sequence). CDR3 sequence: CASKTGGVYTGELFF. CDR3 nucleotide sequence: TGTGCCAGCAAAACGGGGGGGGTTTACACCGGGGAGCTGTTTTTT.

The chain uses TRBV7-4 and TRBJ1-5; possibly TRBD1 for D (6 bases). The CDR3 contains 21 residues. V was shortened by 4 bases and J by 0 bases, with 28 bases between the two germline ends. The germline V gene encodes CDR1 SGHVT and CDR2 SQSDAQ. This chain's CDR3 is CASSSTGFRDTLRYSNQPQHF. The CDR3 region has the DNA TGTGCCAGCAGCTCCACCGGGTTTAGGGACACCCTACGATATAGCAATCAGCCCCAGCATTTT.

The V gene is TRBV7-7, the J gene TRBJ2-5; the D gene is possibly TRBD1 (6 bases). The CDR3 runs to 12 residues. Deletions cut 1 base from V and 7 bases from J, with 7 bases between. Germline-derived CDR1 and CDR2 are SSHAT and FNYEAQ (reference sequence). The chain's CDR3 is CASSLGGGTQYF. The CDR3, as DNA: TGTGCCAGCAGCTTAGGAGGGGGGACCCAGTACTTC.

V is TRBV10-3 and J is TRBJ2-3, with TRBD1 identical over 12 bases. This CDR3 is 23 amino acids long. The ends lost 3 bases at V and 1 base at J; junction bases unmatched: 23. Looked up from germline, CDR1 is ENHRY and CDR2 is SYGVKD. The CDR3 here is CAISDRSGTGGKREGRGTDTQYF. The CDR3 DNA sequence: TGTGCCATCAGTGACCGCTCCGGGACAGGGGGCAAGCGGGAGGGCCGCGGCACAGATACGCAGTATTTT.

The chain has TRBV6-6 and TRBJ1-1; TRBD1 is a possible D gene (5 bases). V lost 2 bases and J 1 base, leaving 14 bases between the germline ends. The CDR3 consists of 16 residues. CDR1 and CDR2 (germline): MNHNY, SVGAGI (reference sequence). CDR3 protein: CASSYPPDIKNTEAFF. DNA for the CDR3: TGTGCCAGCAGTTACCCTCCGGACATTAAGAACACTGAAGCTTTCTTT.

The table lists this clone with a count of one. The V call is TRBV11-2, the J call TRBJ1-1; D perhaps matches TRBD1 (5 bases). This CDR3 is 15 amino acids long. From germline, CDR1 is SGHAT and CDR2 FQNNGV. Trimming pared 2 bases from V and 4 bases from J, leaving 14 bases between. CDR3: CASSLRVPGGTEAFF. For the CDR3, the DNA is TGTGCCAGCAGCTTAAGAGTCCCGGGGGGCACTGAAGCTTTCTTT.

This clone was seen only a few times. The V and J genes are TRBV6-4 and TRBJ2-3; maybe TRBD2 (6 bases). V was clipped by 7 bases and J by 4 bases, with 21 bases between them. CDR1 is MRHNA, CDR2 SNTAGT, per germline. The CDR3 has 16 residues. As DNA, the CDR3 is TGTGCCAGCACCGAGAATGGGCAGGGAGGTTCAGATACGCAGTATTTT. This translates into CASTENGQGGSDTQYF.

The V and J genes are TRBV19 and TRBJ1-2, with 7 bases aligning to TRBD1. Germline CDR1 and CDR2: LNHDA and SQIVND (reference sequence). CDR3 size: 13 residues. V was pared by 3 bases and J by 7 bases, with 5 bases of the junction left unmatched. The CDR3 DNA sequence: TGTGCCAGTAGTATCGACAGGGTGCTTGGCTACACCTTC. This encodes CASSIDRVLGYTF.

V is TRBV29-1 and J is TRBJ2-7; tentative D call: TRBD1 (6 bases). CDR1 is SQVTM and CDR2 is ANQGSEA in the germline V gene. Trimming cost V 4 bases and J 3 bases, with 10 bases left between them. There are 12 residues in the CDR3. The CDR3 region is CSVGGRGYEQYF. CDR3 nucleotides: TGCAGCGTTGGGGGCAGGGGCTACGAGCAGTACTTC.

The rearrangement uses TRBV5-1 and TRBJ2-3; no reliable D call. CDR1 SGHRS and CDR2 YFSETQ come from the germline V gene. There are 16 residues in the CDR3. Trimming removed 2 bases at V and 0 bases at J, with 13 bases between. This CDR3 is CASSFGRSTSTDTQYF. For the CDR3, the DNA is TGCGCCAGCAGCTTTGGCAGGTCAACTAGCACAGATACGCAGTATTTT.

The chain couples TRBV7-2 to TRBJ2-7; the match to TRBD2 covers 10 bases. The germline gives CDR1 SGHTA, CDR2 FQGNSA. This CDR3 has 15 residues. Germline trimming cut 2 bases from V and 5 bases from J; bases unmatched to any gene: 6. CDR3 nucleotides: TGTGCCAGCAGCTTATGGGCTAGCGGGAGCAACGAGCAGTACTTC. Its protein product is CASSLWASGSNEQYF.

This clone occurred a few times. This chain joins TRBV11-2 and TRBJ1-5; unclear D gene. CDR3 length: 15 amino acids. CDR1 and CDR2 from the germline V gene are SGHAT and FQNNGV. The ends were cut back, 5 bases at V and 7 bases at J, with 18 bases in the middle. The CDR3, as DNA: TGTGCCAGCAGCCCATCCAGGCTTCAAGGACAGCCCCAGCATTTT. It is translated as CASSPSRLQGQPQHF.

The chain recombines TRBV27 with TRBJ2-1, with 7 bases matching TRBD1. CDR1 is MNHEY and CDR2 is SMNVEV in the germline V gene (reference sequence). The CDR3 loop spans 14 amino acids. V gave up 5 bases and J gave up 6 bases; unmatched junction bases: 7. In DNA form, the CDR3 reads TGTGCCAGCAGTCACAGGGGAACCCCCAATGAGCAGTTCTTC. This sequence encodes CASSHRGTPNEQFF.

The chain uses TRBV10-2 and TRBJ2-3, with 9 bases aligning to TRBD2. Germline V gene data show CDR1 as WSHSY and CDR2 as SAAADI. This CDR3 spans 15 amino acids. V lost 2 bases to trimming and J lost 2 bases; unmatched junction nucleotides: 2. The DNA of the CDR3 is TGCGCCAGCAGTGAGCCTAGCGGGACCACAGATACGCAGTATTTT. This gives the protein CASSEPSGTTDTQYF.

The chain combines TRBV5-6 with TRBJ2-5, with D perhaps TRBD1 (6 bases). CDR1 is SGHDT and CDR2 is YYEEEE in the germline V gene. The CDR3 consists of 13 residues. V shed 5 bases and J shed 5 bases, with 13 bases lying between them. CDR3 DNA: TGTGCCAGCAGTCGGGACAATTGGGAGACCCAGTACTTC. Its protein is CASSRDNWETQYF.

The sample holds a few counts of this clone. The rearrangement joins TRBV6-1 to TRBJ2-1; TRBD2 matches at 13 bases. The V gene's germline CDR1 is MNHNS and CDR2 SASEGT. The length of the CDR3 is 16 residues. V dropped 3 bases and J dropped 8; count of bases not matched to a gene: 7. The CDR3 loop is CASSEVLAGGPYEQFF. The CDR3 region has the DNA TGTGCCAGCAGTGAGGTACTAGCGGGGGGGCCCTATGAGCAGTTCTTC.

The gene calls are TRBV5-4 and TRBJ1-2, with D possibly being TRBD1 (5 bases). V was clipped by 2 bases and J by 8 bases, with 16 bases between them. The CDR3 spans 14 residues. CDR1 is SGHNT and CDR2 is YYREEE in the germline V gene (reference sequence). CDR3 coding DNA: TGTGCCAGCAGCTTCGGACACTCTACCTCGGGCTACACCTTC. It translates to CASSFGHSTSGYTF.

V gene TRBV2 combines with J gene TRBJ2-1; 12 bases are a match to TRBD2. The J segment lost 15 bases and the V segment lost 2 bases, leaving 8 bases of the junction unmatched. The CDR3 contains 14 residues. Germline CDR1 reads SNHLY; CDR2 reads FYNNEI. The CDR3 here is CASSELAGGRMPFF. CDR3 in DNA: TGTGCCAGCAGTGAACTAGCGGGAGGGCGGATGCCGTTCTTC.

The V gene is TRBV5-1, the J gene TRBJ2-3, with TRBD2 as a possible D gene (6 bases). This CDR3 contains 15 residues. V lost 4 bases, J lost 3 bases, and 15 bases lay in between. In germline, CDR1 is SGHRS, CDR2 YFSETQ. CDR3 amino acids: CASSRLAGSTDTQYF. The CDR3 nucleotides read TGCGCCAGCAGCCGGTTGGCGGGGTCTACAGATACGCAGTATTTT.

The rearrangement uses TRBV7-9 and TRBJ1-1, with TRBD1 matching over 9 bases. Losses at the gene ends were 4 bases for V and 2 bases for J; bases not matched to a gene: 2. Looked up from germline, CDR1 is SEHNR and CDR2 is FQNEAQ (reference sequence). The CDR3 extends over 14 amino acids. The CDR3 DNA is TGTGCCAGCAGCTCGACAGGGGGTAACACTGAAGCTTTCTTT. It encodes CASSSTGGNTEAFF. The whole variable domain, filled in from reference TRBV7-9 and TRBJ1-1, reads DTGVSQNPRHKITKRGQNVTFRCDPISEHNRLYWYRQTLGQGPEFLTYFQNEAQLEKSRLLSDRFSAERPKGSFSTLEIQRTEQGDSAMYLCASSSTGGNTEAFFGQGTRLTVV.

The rearrangement joins TRBV7-8 to TRBJ2-7; TRBD2 agrees at 10 bases. The V gene end was trimmed by 0 bases and the J gene end by 3 bases; junction bases not matched to a gene: 8. Germline V gene sequence: CDR1 SGHVS, CDR2 FQNEAQ. The CDR3 extends over 17 amino acids. The CDR3 bases are TGTGCCAGCAGCTTAGCTAGCGGGAGGTTCCAGGTCTACGAGCAGTACTTC. Translation gives CASSLASGRFQVYEQYF.

The chain couples TRBV7-6 to TRBJ2-5; a possible D gene is TRBD1 (5 bases). Trimming left V 3 bases short and J 5 bases short, with 10 bases between. The CDR3 covers 13 residues. Germline V gene lookup returns CDR1 SGHVS and CDR2 FNYEAQ. CDR3 amino acids: CASSFGPGETQYF. DNA of the CDR3: TGTGCCAGCAGCTTTGGCCCAGGGGAGACCCAGTACTTC.

The chain joins TRBV11-2 to TRBJ2-1; 7 bases map to TRBD1. Trimming cost V 5 bases and J 7 bases; bases outside gene matches: 8. Germline V CDR1 and CDR2: SGHAT, FQNNGV. The CDR3 totals 14 residues. CDR3 nucleotides: TGTGCCAGCAGCCTTATGACAGGGCCGAATGAGCAGTTCTTC. Its translation is CASSLMTGPNEQFF.

V is TRBV6-1 and J is TRBJ2-3; a possible D gene is TRBD1 (5 bases). V was shortened by 4 bases and J by 0 bases, with 14 bases between the two germline ends. The CDR3 covers 16 residues. Germline values: CDR1 MNHNS, CDR2 SASEGT. CDR3 coding DNA: TGTGCCAGCAGTGTACGGACACCCACTAGCACAGATACGCAGTATTTT. It is translated as CASSVRTPTSTDTQYF.

This rearrangement joins TRBV7-2 to TRBJ1-2, with 10 nucleotides matching TRBD1. J gave up 6 bases and V 0 bases, and 22 bases lay outside the gene matches. Germline lookup yields CDR1 SGHTA and CDR2 FQGNSA. The CDR3 consists of 21 residues. The CDR3 protein is CASSLAPTGGTGDRMSDGYTF. CDR3 bases: TGTGCCAGCAGCTTAGCCCCCACCGGCGGGACAGGGGATAGGATGAGCGATGGCTACACCTTC.